The TCR beta chain under discussion was sequenced for a study of blood T cell repertoires in COVID-19. Germline CDR1 and CDR2: GTSNPN and SVGIG (reference sequence). The V end lost 4 bases, the J end lost 4 bases, and 14 bases lay between the germline ends. The CDR3 consists of 13 residues. Measured with immunoSEQ multiplex PCR; TCRdb has only the in-frame clones, and not every one. The table shows roughly 270,000 clones, with 85% occurring only once. Sequencing was done on a sample of PBMCs or T cells enriched from blood (not recorded which). This chain links TRBV30 with TRBJ2-7, with D possibly matching TRBD2 (6 bases). The source is a woman aged 45-59 years who had recovered from COVID-19. CDR3 loop: CAWNRDSRYEQYF. The DNA for the CDR3 is TGTGCCTGGAACCGGGACTCGCGATACGAGCAGTACTTC.